This T cell receptor beta chain was profiled in a study of T-cell memory formation after mild COVID-19. Turning to the study itself: Clusters were largely donor specific.

This CDR3 spans 14 amino acids. Germline CDR1 SGHTA, CDR2 FQGNSA. Losses at the gene ends were 5 bases for V and 0 bases for J; bases not matched to a gene: 3. Whole-study findings and limits: Clones shrinking from day 15 to 85 showed even CD4/CD8 mixes; later expanders tilted CD4+. Pre-infection memory showed some responding clones, and this suggested that cross-reactive memory joined.

Comments on this clonotype: The antigen remains unidentified.

It was 5'RACE with constant-segment primers that produced the TCR alpha and TCR beta cDNA libraries, which carried sample barcodes and UMIs. One entry per CDR3 protein, called by TCRdb with MiXCR from the 5' RACE reads. The sample holds 150,000 to 200,000 distinct CDR3 sequences, about 15% seen once. The chain couples TRBV7-2 to TRBJ2-5; 7 bases fit TRBD1. The sample consisted of PBMCs or a T cell subset sorted from them (not recorded which). The source of this sequence is an adult woman who had mild COVID-19 (a few samples of this study predate the infection). Cell type and time point are not known. This CDR3 reads CASSRDRDQETQYF. The CDR3 DNA sequence: TGTGCCAGCAGCAGGGACAGAGACCAAGAGACCCAGTACTTC.